This is a list of T cell receptor beta chains from one sample in a study of shared clonotypes between healthy human individuals. TCRdb's copy holds only in-frame clones and misses some; the assay was immunoSEQ multiplex PCR. The top ten hold 0.39% of the sample, which has approximately 2.3 million clones, over 85% seen once. Sequenced sample: naive CD4+ T cells from PBMCs. The receptors stem from a man in his late teens or twenties in good health. Some clones in this sample may be carry-over from other donors' samples. CDR3s include the opening cysteine and the closing phenylalanine or tryptophan. A D gene is named only where the DNA matches it firmly. Size tells how often a clone was seen (once, few, many) or the class of an expanded clone, and some rows leave it out.

cdr3_nt cdr3_aa v_call d_call clone_size cdr3_length j_call
TGCGCCAGCAGTGAGTCAATGACAGGGGGGCCCTACGAGCAGTACTTC CASSESMTGGPYEQYF TRBV10-1 TRBD1 . 16 TRBJ2-7
TGCGCCAGCAACGACAGAGGCACAGATACGCAGTATTTT CASNDRGTDTQYF TRBV5-1 . . 13 TRBJ2-3
TGCGCCAGCAGCCAAGCGGGAGTGGTAGGCTACGAGCAGTACTTC CASSQAGVVGYEQYF TRBV4-1 . . 15 TRBJ2-7
TGTGCCAGTAGTATAGTCGAGGGTCGCATTCAGTACTTC CASSIVEGRIQYF TRBV19 . . 13 TRBJ2-4
TGTGCCAGCAGGTTACTAGCGGGAGCCCGCTACGAGCAGTACTTC CASRLLAGARYEQYF TRBV27 TRBD2 . 15 TRBJ2-7
TGTGCCAGCAGTAAAGGGGGGCGCCCTGGCTACACCTTC CASSKGGRPGYTF TRBV6-5 . . 13 TRBJ1-2
TGTGCCAGCTCACCAAACGGACAGCAAGAGACCCAGTACTTC CASSPNGQQETQYF TRBV18 . . 14 TRBJ2-5
TGTGCCAGCAGTTTGCCGGCTACCAGGAGCTCCTACGAGCAGTACTTC CASSLPATRSSYEQYF TRBV28 . once 16 TRBJ2-7
TGTGCCAGCAGTGAAGCGATCCGTTGGCGGGAGGAATACGAGCAGTACTTC CASSEAIRWREEYEQYF TRBV2 TRBD2 . 17 TRBJ2-7
TGTGCCAGCAGTTACAAAGGTCTAGCGGGAGGCGAGCAGTACTTC CASSYKGLAGGEQYF TRBV6-5 TRBD2 . 15 TRBJ2-7
TGTGCCACCTGGACAGGCTATAACTATGGCTACACCTTC CATWTGYNYGYTF TRBV27 TRBD1 . 13 TRBJ1-2
TGTGCCAGCAGCTCCGCCGGGGCCACAAACACTGAAGCTTTCTTT CASSSAGATNTEAFF TRBV11-2 . . 15 TRBJ1-1
TGCGCCAGCAGCTTTCGGGCAGGGATCTATGGCTACACCTTC CASSFRAGIYGYTF TRBV5-1 . . 14 TRBJ1-2
TGTGCCAGCAGCTTCTACGGGGCAGGTCGGGAAAAACTGTTTTTT CASSFYGAGREKLFF TRBV7-2 . once 15 TRBJ1-4
TGTGCCAGCAGCTTAGTATTAGCGGGGGGAAGAAAAAGCTCCTACAATGAGCAGTTCTTC CASSLVLAGGRKSSYNEQFF TRBV7-6 TRBD2 . 20 TRBJ2-1
TGTGCCAGCAGCCAATGGGCAGGGACATGGGGTCCAGCCGGGGAGCTGTTTTTT CASSQWAGTWGPAGELFF TRBV4-2 . . 18 TRBJ2-2
TGTGCCAGCAGCCGCGGCCTAACGGGTCAGAGAAACACCATATATTTT CASSRGLTGQRNTIYF TRBV6-6 . . 16 TRBJ1-3
TGTGCCAGCAGCGTAGACAGCGGGAGATGGAATGAGCAGTTCTTC CASSVDSGRWNEQFF TRBV9 TRBD2 . 15 TRBJ2-1
TGTGCCACAGGGAGGGGGCAGAGCTCCTACGAGCAGTACTTC CATGRGQSSYEQYF TRBV10-3 . . 14 TRBJ2-7
TGCGCCAGCAGCTTGGAGGTAGCGGAGACCCAGTACTTC CASSLEVAETQYF TRBV5-1 . . 13 TRBJ2-5
TGTGCCAGCTCCCCGACAGATGCCTACGAGCAGTACTTC CASSPTDAYEQYF TRBV18 . . 13 TRBJ2-7
TGCGCCAGCAGCGAACTAAAGGTCGGGGCGCAGTATTTT CASSELKVGAQYF TRBV4-1 . . 13 TRBJ2-3
TGTGCCAGCAGCAAGGAGGGCACAGATACGCAGTATTTT CASSKEGTDTQYF TRBV11-3 . . 13 TRBJ2-3
TGCGCCAGCAAGTACAGGGCCATGAACACTGAAGCTTTCTTT CASKYRAMNTEAFF TRBV10-2 . . 14 TRBJ1-1
TGCAGCGCTGGGGGACAGTTCAACTACGAGCAGTACTTC CSAGGQFNYEQYF TRBV29-1 TRBD1 . 13 TRBJ2-7
TGCGCCAGCAGCAGAGGGACAGGGACTACTGAAGCTTTCTTT CASSRGTGTTEAFF TRBV5-1 TRBD1 . 14 TRBJ1-1
TGTGCCAGCAGCCACGACAGGGGGCGCGGGTATGGCTACACCTTC CASSHDRGRGYGYTF TRBV7-2 TRBD1 . 15 TRBJ1-2
TGTGCCAGCAGTCGGACTGCGAGCTCCTACAATGAGCAGTTCTTC CASSRTASSYNEQFF TRBV6-6 . . 15 TRBJ2-1
TGTGCCAGCACCTTACGACTTCCTAGCTCCTACAATGAGCAGTTCTTC CASTLRLPSSYNEQFF TRBV27 . . 16 TRBJ2-1
TGCGCCAGCAGCTCCCAGGGGGGACATAGAGGCACTGAAGCTTTCTTT CASSSQGGHRGTEAFF TRBV5-1 TRBD1 . 16 TRBJ1-1
TGCGCCAGCAGCTTGGCCGCGGGCTGGGACACTGAAGCTTTCTTT CASSLAAGWDTEAFF TRBV5-1 . . 15 TRBJ1-1
TGTGCCGGCCGGGGGGACTCTGGCGGCTCCTACGAGCAGTACTTC CAGRGDSGGSYEQYF TRBV21-1 . . 15 TRBJ2-7
TGTGCCATACGGACTTCGCTCAGTAGCTATGGCTACACCTTC CAIRTSLSSYGYTF TRBV10-3 . . 14 TRBJ1-2
TGTGCCAACTCGCTGGGCGGGAGCTACGAGCAGTACTTC CANSLGGSYEQYF TRBV6-1 TRBD2 . 13 TRBJ2-7
TGTGCCAGCAGCGTAGCCGGAGGGGGGACAGGGGGCGAAGCTAACTATGGCTACACCTTC CASSVAGGGTGGEANYGYTF TRBV9 TRBD1 . 20 TRBJ1-2
TGTGCCAGCAGCTACGGGGGACAGGGAGGCTCAGAAGCTTTCTTT CASSYGGQGGSEAFF TRBV5-4 TRBD1 once 15 TRBJ1-1
TGTGCCAGCAGTGAAGAGACTAGCGGTACCTACGAGCAGTACTTC CASSEETSGTYEQYF TRBV6-1 TRBD2 . 15 TRBJ2-7
TGCGCCAGCAGCCGTGACAGGGGATACACAGATACGCAGTATTTT CASSRDRGYTDTQYF TRBV10-1 TRBD1 . 15 TRBJ2-3
TGTGCCAGCAGTCCGAAACGTGAGCAGTTCTTC CASSPKREQFF TRBV28 . . 11 TRBJ2-1
TGTGCCAGCAGTTTCCCCCTCCCGCAGGGCGGAGGCTACACCTTC CASSFPLPQGGGYTF TRBV28 . . 15 TRBJ1-2
TGTGCCAGCAGGCAGGGACAGGCGGTTTTCAATGAGCAGTTCTTC CASRQGQAVFNEQFF TRBV6-5 TRBD1 once 15 TRBJ2-1
TGCGCCAGCAGCGCCCTTGGCCCAGAGACCCAGTACTTC CASSALGPETQYF TRBV5-1 . . 13 TRBJ2-5
TGCGCCAGCAGCTTGGGCGGGGGACAAGAGACCCAGTACTTC CASSLGGGQETQYF TRBV5-1 TRBD2 . 14 TRBJ2-5
TGTGCCAGCAGTGAATTGGGGGCCTCTGGAAACACCATATATTTT CASSELGASGNTIYF TRBV25-1 . . 15 TRBJ1-3
TGTGCCAGCTCACCAAGTCAGGCTAGCGGGATCACCCGAGCGATCTTC CASSPSQASGITRAIF TRBV18 TRBD2 . 16 TRBJ2-1
TGTGCCAGCAGCCCGGGACCGCGGGAGCTGTTTTTT CASSPGPRELFF TRBV6-5 . . 12 TRBJ2-2
TGTGCCAGCAGCAAGGGACTAGGGGCCAATGAGCAGTTCTTC CASSKGLGANEQFF TRBV11-2 TRBD2 . 14 TRBJ2-1
TGTGCCAGCAGCCTCAATCCTCCATTCTACGAGCAGTACTTC CASSLNPPFYEQYF TRBV14 . once 14 TRBJ2-7
TGTGCCAGCAGCCAAGTTGGCTCGAATGAGCAGTTCTTC CASSQVGSNEQFF TRBV4-2 . . 13 TRBJ2-1
TGCGCCAGCAGCTTGGAACAGTGGGCCTACACCTTC CASSLEQWAYTF TRBV5-1 . . 12 TRBJ1-2